What follows describes a single T cell receptor (beta chain). The data were produced by immunoSEQ multiplex PCR, yet TCRdb's version contains in-frame clones alone and is incomplete. The table has 550,000 to 800,000 clones, roughly 88% seen once. The data stem from a study of shared clonotypes between healthy human individuals. The V and J ends lost 4 bases and 0 bases respectively, with 12 bases between them. This CDR3 is 15 amino acids long. CDR1 and CDR2 (germline): SQVTM, ANQGSEA. The rearrangement links TRBV29-1 to TRBJ2-2; D remains ambiguous. The receptor was derived from a young man in good health. Some clones in this sample may be carry-over from other donors' samples. The sequenced sample was memory CD8+ T cells from PBMCs. Subset given: CD45RO+ cells pooled with CCR7-negative TemRA cells. The CDR3 nucleotides read TGCAGCGTTGGGGGTAGAGTCGCGAACACCGGGGAGCTGTTTTTT. This encodes CSVGGRVANTGELFF.